Listed below are T cell receptor beta chains from one sample, sequenced in a study of shared clonotypes between healthy human individuals. Profiling relied on immunoSEQ multiplex PCR, and the TCRdb table lists in-frame clones only, not all of them. The sample lists around 2.5 million clones, over 85% seen once, with roughly 0.36% in the top ten. The specimen sequenced was naive CD4+ T cells from PBMCs. Source of these receptors: a man aged 18 to 35 in good health. Some clones in this sample may be carry-over from other donors' samples. The CDR3 runs from the conserved cysteine through the conserved F or W. D genes are given only for firm matches. Not every row has a clone size; where given, it reads once, few, many or a size class.

clone size,J gene,V gene,D gene,CDR3 protein,CDR3 DNA
.,TRBJ1-2,TRBV7-9,TRBD1,CASSLAGDRGRGYTF,TGTGCCAGCAGCTTAGCAGGGGACAGGGGCCGGGGCTACACCTTC
.,TRBJ1-5,TRBV18,.,CASSPMGVDSNQPQHF,TGTGCCAGCTCACCCATGGGAGTAGATAGCAATCAGCCCCAGCATTTT
.,TRBJ2-1,TRBV5-1,TRBD2,CASSPALAGVSEQFF,TGCGCCAGCAGCCCGGCGCTAGCGGGAGTGTCTGAGCAGTTCTTC
.,TRBJ2-7,TRBV27,.,CAPPRAHF,TGTGCCCCCCCGCGGGCTCACTTC
.,TRBJ2-1,TRBV5-1,TRBD1,CASSPGTGGNEQFF,TGCGCCAGCAGCCCAGGGACAGGGGGCAATGAGCAGTTCTTC
.,TRBJ1-4,TRBV15,.,CATSRDLGATNEKLFF,TGTGCCACCAGCAGAGATCTAGGGGCAACTAATGAAAAACTGTTTTTT
.,TRBJ1-3,TRBV11-2,.,CASSSTRFYSGNTIYF,TGTGCCAGCAGCTCGACCCGGTTCTACTCTGGAAACACCATATATTTT
.,TRBJ1-5,TRBV6-4,TRBD1,CASSDSIRGTGSSNQPQHF,TGTGCCAGCAGTGACTCGATCAGAGGGACAGGGTCGAGCAATCAGCCCCAGCATTTT
.,TRBJ1-1,TRBV29-1,TRBD1,CSASRIGGQGANTEAFF,TGCAGCGCCAGCAGGATAGGGGGACAGGGGGCAAACACTGAAGCTTTCTTT
once,TRBJ2-5,TRBV5-1,.,CASSLGDTRTMVAQYF,TGCGCCAGCAGCTTGGGGGACACCCGGACAATGGTCGCCCAGTACTTC
.,TRBJ2-7,TRBV7-9,.,CASQSGVYEQYF,TGTGCCAGCCAAAGTGGTGTTTACGAGCAGTACTTC
.,TRBJ1-4,TRBV7-2,.,CASSAHGVGEKLFF,TGTGCCAGCAGCGCCCATGGGGTTGGGGAAAAACTGTTTTTT
once,TRBJ2-5,TRBV28,TRBD2,CASSLSFLAGLQETQYF,TGTGCCAGCAGTTTATCTTTCCTAGCGGGGCTCCAAGAGACCCAGTACTTC
once,TRBJ2-7,TRBV7-8,.,CASSQDGSYEQYF,TGTGCCAGTAGCCAGGACGGGTCCTACGAGCAGTACTTC
.,TRBJ2-5,TRBV5-1,.,CASSLSQQETQYF,TGCGCCAGCAGCTTGTCCCAGCAAGAGACCCAGTACTTC
once,TRBJ1-3,TRBV10-3,TRBD1,CAISAGQGFRHTIYF,TGTGCCATCAGCGCGGGACAGGGATTCCGGCACACCATATATTTT
.,TRBJ2-7,TRBV4-1,TRBD1,CASSQDLGQGASYEQYF,TGCGCCAGCAGCCAAGATCTGGGACAGGGGGCGTCGTACGAGCAGTACTTC
.,TRBJ1-3,TRBV5-8,TRBD1,CASSKGQPGNTIYF,TGTGCCAGCAGCAAGGGACAGCCTGGAAACACCATATATTTT
.,TRBJ2-3,TRBV19,.,CASSDPPSTDTQYF,TGTGCCAGTAGTGATCCCCCTAGCACAGATACGCAGTATTTT
few,TRBJ1-1,TRBV6-5,TRBD1,CASSYWKDRAGAFF,TGTGCCAGCAGTTACTGGAAAGACAGGGCTGGAGCTTTCTTT
once,TRBJ1-2,TRBV5-6,.,CASSLRRSANYGYTF,TGTGCCAGCAGCCTCCGGAGGTCAGCAAACTATGGCTACACCTTC
.,TRBJ2-7,TRBV30,.,CAWRTDDYEQYF,TGTGCCTGGAGAACGGACGACTACGAGCAGTACTTC